These 16 T cell receptor beta chains were all obtained from the same sample, sequenced in a study of cytomegalovirus exposure and HLA in healthy donors. This PCR relied on a set of 60 Vbeta primers and 13 Jbeta primers. Some clones are missing from TCRdb's copy, which holds only in-frame ones; the method was immunoSEQ multiplex PCR. The repertoire has 65,000 to 90,000 clones, more than 75% of them found once; the top ten carry about 2%. Sequenced input: PBMCs. The receptors here all came from a man aged 18 to 29 in good health and CMV-seronegative.

This sequence joins TRBV5-1 and TRBJ2-7; TRBD1 agrees at 8 bases. Germline CDR1 and CDR2: SGHRS and YFSETQ. V lost 4 bases to trimming and J lost 3 bases; unmatched junction nucleotides: 6. The length of the CDR3 is 14 residues. The DNA of the CDR3 is TGCGCCAGCAGCCAAGGGACAGGATACTACGAGCAGTACTTC. The encoded protein is CASSQGTGYYEQYF.

J is TRBJ1-2 and V is TRBV19; D is uncertain. Between the trimmed V and J ends, which lost 0 bases and 8 bases, there was a span of 10 bases. Per the germline V gene, CDR1 is LNHDA and CDR2 is SQIVND (reference sequence). The CDR3 contains 13 residues. This CDR3 reads CASSIDSVGGYTF. The DNA for the CDR3 is TGTGCCAGTAGTATAGATTCAGTGGGCGGCTACACCTTC.

The V call is TRBV10-3, the J call TRBJ2-7; 10 nucleotides match TRBD1. Germline V gives CDR1 ENHRY, CDR2 SYGVKD. The CDR3 length is 16 residues. V lost 5 bases and J lost 6; bases outside the gene matches: 13. CDR3 region: CAISLFGGQGNPEQYF. CDR3 bases: TGTGCCATCAGTCTCTTCGGGGGACAGGGGAATCCCGAGCAGTACTTC.

The rearrangement uses TRBV7-9 and TRBJ2-3; TRBD2 might be the D (5 bases). The V end lost 8 bases, the J end lost 1 base, and 10 bases lay between the germline ends. Germline V lookup: CDR1 SEHNR, CDR2 FQNEAQ (reference sequence). This CDR3 is built from 13 residues. The CDR3 region has the DNA TGTGCCAGCCGGGGTAGCGGCACAGATACGCAGTATTTT. Translated, it gives CASRGSGTDTQYF. Variable domain in full (rest from reference TRBV7-9 and TRBJ2-3): DTGVSQNPRHKITKRGQNVTFRCDPISEHNRLYWYRQTLGQGPEFLTYFQNEAQLEKSRLLSDRFSAERPKGSFSTLEIQRTEQGDSAMYLCASRGSGTDTQYFGPGTRLTVL.

As for this clone: A junction end diverges from the germline sequence, so it may reflect a read error. J is TRBJ2-7 and V is TRBV7-9; 8 nucleotides align to TRBD1. The CDR3 consists of 15 residues. Germline CDR1 SEHNR, CDR2 FQNEAQ (reference sequence). The CDR3 here is CSSSARQGPSDEQYF. The CDR3 nucleotides read TGTTCCAGCAGCGCGCGACAGGGGCCGAGCGACGAGCAGTACTTC. Combining the CDR3 with reference TRBV7-9 and TRBJ2-7 gives the whole variable domain DTGVSQNPRHKITKRGQNVTFRCDPISEHNRLYWYRQTLGQGPEFLTYFQNEAQLEKSRLLSDRFSAERPKGSFSTLEIQRTEQGDSAMYLCSSSARQGPSDEQYFGPGTRLTVT.

The chain employs TRBV19 and TRBJ1-6, with 8 bases fitting TRBD1. Losses at the gene ends were 5 bases for V and 7 bases for J; bases not matched to a gene: 7. From germline, CDR1 is LNHDA and CDR2 SQIVND (reference sequence). CDR3 length: 15 residues. The DNA of the CDR3 is TGTGCCAGTAGTCCATGGACAGGGCAGAATTCACCCCTCCACTTT. It yields the protein CASSPWTGQNSPLHF.

This clone came up once. The rearrangement links TRBV7-2 to TRBJ2-2; D might be TRBD2 (6 bases). Germline-derived CDR1 and CDR2 are SGHTA and FQGNSA. The length of the CDR3 is 14 residues. With 4 bases removed from V and 1 base from J, the gap between germline ends came to 7 bases. In DNA form, the CDR3 reads TGTGCCAGCAGCTGGGGGGTGAACACCGGGGAGCTGTTTTTT. As protein: CASSWGVNTGELFF.

This CDR3 reads CASSLWEDTHNEKLFF. DNA for the CDR3: TGTGCCAGCAGTTTATGGGAGGATACTCATAATGAAAAACTGTTTTTT. This chain joins TRBV28 and TRBJ1-4, with D unclear. Deletions cut 0 bases from V and 4 bases from J, with 12 bases between. The CDR3 loop spans 16 amino acids. Germline V gene lookup returns CDR1 MDHEN and CDR2 SYDVKM. The entire variable domain, with the rest obtained from reference TRBV28 and TRBJ1-4, is as follows: DVKVTQSSRYLVKRTGEKVFLECVQDMDHENMFWYRQDPGLGLRLIYFSYDVKMKEKGDIPEGYSVSREKKERFSLILESASTNQTSMYLCASSLWEDTHNEKLFFGSGTQLSVL.

Many counts were recorded for this clone. The chain joins TRBV6-4 to TRBJ2-1; a weak D match, TRBD2 (6 bases). Germline V CDR1 and CDR2: MRHNA, SNTAGT. Trimming pared 5 bases from V and 5 bases from J, leaving 16 bases between. CDR3 size: 15 residues. CDR3 loop: CASSHSGGGHNEQFF. DNA of the CDR3: TGTGCCAGCAGTCATAGCGGAGGAGGTCACAATGAGCAGTTCTTC.

CDR3 amino acids: CASSREGGLPTDTQYF. The CDR3 DNA reads TGTGCCAGCAGCCGAGAAGGTGGACTACCCACAGATACGCAGTATTTT. The V call is TRBV14, the J call TRBJ2-3; a weak D match, TRBD2 (6 bases). The V gene lost 4 bases and the J gene lost 2 bases, with 16 bases spanning the gap. Germline lookup yields CDR1 SGHDN and CDR2 FVKESK. The CDR3 is made up of 16 amino acids.

V and J are TRBV20-1 and TRBJ2-7; 7 bases are a match to TRBD2. With V trimmed by 0 bases and J by 9 bases, 2 bases remained unmatched. This CDR3 region has 11 residues. Germline CDR1 and CDR2: DFQATT and SNEGSKA (reference sequence). DNA for the CDR3: TGCAGTGCTAGAGATGGCGGGGGGCAGTACTTC. Its translation: CSARDGGGQYF.

The rearrangement links TRBV5-1 to TRBJ2-7; 14 bases are a match to TRBD2. Germline V gene lookup returns CDR1 SGHRS and CDR2 YFSETQ. Unmatched junction bases numbered 4, after V lost 4 bases and J lost 4 bases. The CDR3 is 15 residues long. In DNA, the CDR3 is TGCGCCAGCAGCCTCTGGACTAGCGGGGGGTACGAGCAGTACTTC. Translated: CASSLWTSGGYEQYF.

This clone turned up a few times. The chain employs TRBV6-1 and TRBJ2-1, with 7 bases that match TRBD2. CDR1 and CDR2 (germline): MNHNS, SASEGT. The CDR3 has 16 amino acids. J gave up 2 bases and V 3 bases, and 7 bases lay outside the gene matches. CDR3 coding DNA: TGTGCCAGCAGTGAGACTAGCCCGGGGGCCTACAATGAGCAGTTCTTC. Translated, it gives CASSETSPGAYNEQFF.

This sequence joins TRBV6-1 and TRBJ2-3, with 12 nucleotides matching TRBD1. After removal of 4 bases from V and 3 bases from J, the junction contained 8 bases not matched to a gene. The CDR3 sequence is 17 residues long. CDR1 and CDR2 (germline): MNHNS, SASEGT. DNA of the CDR3: TGTGCCAGCAGTGTCACCGGGACAGGGGGCTGGACAGATACGCAGTATTTT. It translates to CASSVTGTGGWTDTQYF.

J is TRBJ1-1 and V is TRBV9; no definite D call. The germline gives CDR1 SGDLS, CDR2 YYNGEE. CDR3 length equals 12 residues. Trimming cost V 6 bases and J 4 bases, with 10 bases left between them. The CDR3 nucleotides read TGTGCCAGCACCCTAGACGGCACTGAAGCTTTCTTT. The encoded protein is CASTLDGTEAFF.

The J gene is TRBJ1-3, the V gene TRBV25-1, with D unclear. In germline, CDR1 is MGHDK, CDR2 SYGVNS. CDR3 length: 14 amino acids. V gave up 2 bases and J gave up 4 bases, with 9 bases separating them. CDR3 loop: CASSEDRLGNTIYF. The CDR3 DNA reads TGTGCCAGCAGTGAAGATCGGTTGGGAAACACCATATATTTT.